Shown below are 5 T cell receptor beta chains from a single sample sequenced in a study of T cells in Graves' hyperthyroidism and ophthalmopathy. RNA transcripts yielded amplified TCR beta CDR3 regions. TCR CDR3 underwent first-round RT-PCR with the HTBI primer set. TCRdb fed the multiplex PCR reads into MiXCR, producing one record per CDR3 protein. The table has about 640,000 distinct CDR3 sequences, roughly 20% seen once. Material: blood. These receptors all stem from a man in his thirties or forties with Graves' ophthalmopathy.

This clonotype was seen more than once but under ten times. V usage is TRBV7-9 and J usage is TRBJ2-2; TRBD1 aligns across 8 bases. The CDR3 loop spans 16 amino acids. The germline V gene encodes CDR1 SEHNR and CDR2 FQNEAQ (reference sequence). Germline trimming cut 5 bases from V and 1 base from J; bases unmatched to any gene: 6. The CDR3 DNA is TGTGCCAGCAGCGTTCAACAGGGGGTGAACACCGGGGAGCTGTTTTTT. This translates into CASSVQQGVNTGELFF.

The chain employs TRBV18 and TRBJ2-1; 9 nucleotides match TRBD2. With 4 bases clipped from V and 4 bases from J, the junction kept 20 bases outside the gene matches. Germline lookup yields CDR1 KGHSH and CDR2 LQKENI. This CDR3 contains 20 residues. The CDR3 protein is CASSLTTLAGNKLSYNEQFF. The CDR3 DNA reads TGTGCCAGCTCACTCACCACGCTAGCGGGAAATAAGCTTAGTTACAATGAGCAGTTCTTC.

The rearrangement links TRBV28 to TRBJ1-4; D is possibly TRBD1 (6 bases). The germline V gene encodes CDR1 MDHEN and CDR2 SYDVKM. V was cut by 6 bases and J by 8 bases, with 22 bases left in between. The CDR3 has 16 residues. The CDR3 bases are TGTGCCAGCAGCGACACCGTCGGGACAAGAGAAGAAAAACTGTTTTTT. This codes for CASSDTVGTREEKLFF.

The chain combines TRBV6-9 with TRBJ2-1, with TRBD1 identical over 12 bases. The CDR3 loop spans 17 amino acids. Trimming at V came to 9 bases and at J to 8 bases, leaving 17 bases not matched to a gene. Germline V lookup: CDR1 MNHGY, CDR2 SVAAGI. CDR3 nucleotide sequence: TGTGCCAGAAAACCGCCCCGGGACAGGGGGCGCGAATATGAGCAGTTCTTC. Translated: CARKPPRDRGREYEQFF.

This clonotype was counted many times. The chain couples TRBV11-2 to TRBJ1-6, with D hard to call. This CDR3 has 16 amino acids. Germline assignment: CDR1 SGHAT and CDR2 FQNNGV. The V end lost 1 base, the J end lost 10 bases, and 17 bases lay between the germline ends. CDR3 loop: CASSLVSGNPDSPLHF. The CDR3 DNA reads TGTGCCAGCAGCTTAGTTTCGGGGAACCCGGACTCACCCCTCCACTTT.